The rows below give T cell receptor beta chains drawn from one sample of a study of blood T cell repertoires in COVID-19. TCRdb keeps only in-frame clones here, not all; method: immunoSEQ multiplex PCR. Of 85,000 to 100,000 clones listed, 79% were seen once; the top ten hold around a sixth. Sample: peripheral blood. Receptors originate from a woman older than 75 with active or convalescent COVID-19. CDR3s include the opening cysteine and the closing phenylalanine or tryptophan. Each record gives: CDR3 protein, CDR3 DNA, V gene, clone size, J gene, D gene. A D gene is named only where the DNA matches it firmly. Part of the rows lack a size; the others show once, few, many or a class for expanded clones.

cdr3_aa: CASRPLLQETQYF; cdr3_nt: TGTGCCAGCAGGCCGCTGCTACAAGAGACCCAGTACTTC; v_call: TRBV7-8; clone_size: few; j_call: TRBJ2-5; d_call: .
cdr3_aa: CASSRQGGANNEQFF; cdr3_nt: TGTGCCAGCAGCCGCCAGGGTGGAGCGAACAATGAGCAGTTCTTC; v_call: TRBV7-2; clone_size: .; j_call: TRBJ2-1; d_call: .
cdr3_aa: CAIQGSTEAFF; cdr3_nt: TGTGCCATCCAGGGTTCCACGGAGGCTTTCTTT; v_call: TRBV28; clone_size: .; j_call: TRBJ1-1; d_call: .
cdr3_aa: CASSQNVLWTEAFF; cdr3_nt: TGCGCCAGCAGCCAAAACGTACTCTGGACTGAAGCTTTCTTT; v_call: TRBV4-1; clone_size: once; j_call: TRBJ1-1; d_call: .
cdr3_aa: CASSLGLEQETQYF; cdr3_nt: TGTGCCAGCAGCCTCGGACTAGAACAAGAGACCCAGTACTTC; v_call: TRBV11-1; clone_size: .; j_call: TRBJ2-5; d_call: TRBD2
cdr3_aa: CASSVQGWTDTQYF; cdr3_nt: TGTGCCAGCAGTGTTCAGGGGTGGACAGATACGCAGTATTTT; v_call: TRBV11-2; clone_size: .; j_call: TRBJ2-3; d_call: .
cdr3_aa: CASSLRGAGTEAFF; cdr3_nt: TGCGCCAGCAGCTTGAGGGGTGCCGGCACTGAAGCTTTCTTT; v_call: TRBV5-1; clone_size: .; j_call: TRBJ1-1; d_call: .
cdr3_aa: CATAYGLAGYNEQFF; cdr3_nt: TGCGCCACGGCTTACGGACTAGCGGGCTACAATGAGCAGTTCTTC; v_call: TRBV10-2; clone_size: .; j_call: TRBJ2-1; d_call: TRBD2
cdr3_aa: CASSLTQGASYEQYF; cdr3_nt: TGTGCCAGCAGCTTGACCCAGGGGGCCTCCTACGAGCAGTACTTC; v_call: TRBV11-1; clone_size: .; j_call: TRBJ2-7; d_call: TRBD1
cdr3_aa: CSASAGTGNSPLHF; cdr3_nt: TGCAGTGCTAGTGCCGGGACAGGAAATTCACCCCTCCACTTT; v_call: TRBV20-1; clone_size: .; j_call: TRBJ1-6; d_call: TRBD1
cdr3_aa: CASTLAGVLGDTQYF; cdr3_nt: TGTGCCAGCACACTAGCGGGAGTCTTGGGTGATACGCAGTATTTT; v_call: TRBV7-2; clone_size: .; j_call: TRBJ2-3; d_call: TRBD2
cdr3_aa: CASSPSVRGRSDTQYF; cdr3_nt: TGTGCCAGCTCACCGTCTGTTAGGGGGCGGTCAGATACGCAGTATTTT; v_call: TRBV18; clone_size: .; j_call: TRBJ2-3; d_call: TRBD1
cdr3_aa: CALRTGKNTEAFF; cdr3_nt: TGTGCCCTAAGGACAGGGAAGAACACTGAAGCTTTCTTT; v_call: TRBV10-3; clone_size: .; j_call: TRBJ1-1; d_call: TRBD1
cdr3_aa: CASTDSSNEQFF; cdr3_nt: TGTGCCAGCACGGACAGTAGCAATGAGCAGTTCTTC; v_call: TRBV9; clone_size: .; j_call: TRBJ2-1; d_call: .
cdr3_aa: CASRLDRASKTQYF; cdr3_nt: TGTGCCAGTAGACTGGACAGGGCATCGAAGACCCAGTACTTC; v_call: TRBV19; clone_size: many; j_call: TRBJ2-5; d_call: TRBD1